This T cell receptor beta chain was identified during a study of cytomegalovirus exposure and HLA in healthy donors. Study in general: Across more than 350 genotyped donors, roughly 85% landed in the Caucasian-associated ancestry cluster. General study results and limits: According to an earlier analysis, most TCR beta V segments yielded productive rearrangements about 87% or about 30% of the time.

As concerns this clone: Its antigen is still unknown.

This CDR3 spans 14 amino acids. Germline CDR1 is SGDLS and CDR2 is YYNGEE. Trimming cost V 4 bases and J 4 bases, with 14 bases left between them. The PCR used 60 Vbeta and 13 Jbeta primers. Libraries were prepared by immunoSEQ multiplex PCR; TCRdb keeps only in-frame clonotypes and omits some of them. This sample's table has over 60,000 clones. This sequence joins TRBV9 and TRBJ1-1; D is possibly TRBD1 (5 bases). This receptor was obtained from a female donor in good health and CMV-seropositive. Sample: PBMCs. CDR3 DNA sequence: TGTGCCAGCAGCCTTGGGGGGGACTCCACTGAAGCTTTCTTT. Its translation is CASSLGGDSTEAFF.